The subject of this entry is one T cell receptor (beta chain). An end of the junction differs from the germline gene, which may be a read error. Other DNA sequences within the sample encode an identical CDR3. The protocol was immunoSEQ multiplex PCR, while the TCRdb copy is restricted to in-frame clones and leaves out a portion. Among about 7,800 clones, roughly 66% were seen once, and the ten largest hold around 50%. This entry comes from a study of OX40 agonist ivuxolimab in advanced cancers. Study information: Partial responses, seen in three patients, involved one hepatocellular carcinoma and two cutaneous melanomas.

From germline, CDR1 is SEHNR and CDR2 FQNEAQ (reference sequence). CDR3 length: 13 residues. Here the sequenced sample was CD4+ or CD8+ T cells sorted from blood, taken in a trial of the OX40 agonist ivuxolimab. This chain uses TRBV7-9 with TRBJ1-1, with D possibly matching TRBD1 (5 bases). This TCR was sampled from an adult with an advanced solid tumor such as melanoma, head and neck, liver or kidney cancer. CDR3 coding DNA: TGCGCCAGCAGCTTAGGTCCCAGGGAGGGAGCTTTCTTT. Encoded protein: CASSLGPREGAFF.